This paragraph covers one TCR beta chain sequence. Germline V gene data show CDR1 as LNHDA and CDR2 as SQIVND (reference sequence). This CDR3 contains 13 residues. Germline trimming cut 5 bases from V and 4 bases from J; bases unmatched to any gene: 1. The data derive from a study of cytomegalovirus exposure and HLA in healthy donors. Turning to the study itself: Earlier findings included about 120 million unique TCR beta sequences obtained from around 180 million T cells.

The PCR had 60 Vbeta and 13 Jbeta primers. Only in-frame clones appear in the TCRdb table, and some are missing; sequencing was by immunoSEQ multiplex PCR. The table for this sample gives over 45,000 clones. This receptor was taken from a woman aged 18-30 years in good health and CMV-seronegative. The specimen was PBMCs. J is TRBJ2-5 and V is TRBV19, with 10 bases identical to TRBD1. CDR3 amino acids: CASSDRGRETQYF. The CDR3 DNA follows: TGTGCCAGTAGTGACAGGGGGCGAGAGACCCAGTACTTC.